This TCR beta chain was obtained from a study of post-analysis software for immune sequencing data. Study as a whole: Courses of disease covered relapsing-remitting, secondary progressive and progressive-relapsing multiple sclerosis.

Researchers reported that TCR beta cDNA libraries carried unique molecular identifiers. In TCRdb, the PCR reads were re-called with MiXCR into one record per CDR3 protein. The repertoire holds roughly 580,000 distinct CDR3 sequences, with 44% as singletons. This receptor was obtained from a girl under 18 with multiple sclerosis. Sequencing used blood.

DNA for the CDR3: TGTGCCAGCAGTTCTTCCCAGCCAGCGGGAGGTTCCCACTTAGACTACGAGCAGTACTTC. It specifies CASSSSQPAGGSHLDYEQYF. This sequence joins TRBV6-5 and TRBJ2-7; 9 nucleotides agree with TRBD2. The CDR3 sequence is 20 residues long. V lost 4 bases to trimming and J lost 3 bases; unmatched junction nucleotides: 22. Germline V CDR1 and CDR2: MNHEY, SVGAGI.